Listed here is a single T cell receptor (beta chain). Its antigen is not known. This record comes from a study of fetal regulatory T cell absence and autoimmunity. Study results and limitations: Compared with cord blood, pancreas showed oligoclonal TCR enrichment, some clones over 100-fold. Antigen-driven pancreatic autoimmunity before birth in IPEX was inferred from oligoclonal enrichment.

Sequencing was at survey level. TCRdb keeps only in-frame clones here, not all; method: immunoSEQ multiplex PCR. The profile covers some 87,000 clones, with less than 80% appearing a single time and roughly 2% taken by the ten largest. CDR1 is SNHLY and CDR2 is FYNNEI in the germline V gene. Trimming took 8 bases from V and 7 from J, leaving 18 bases between them. The CDR3 is 14 amino acids. The sequence derives from a male donor with IPEX syndrome. Sequenced input: pancreas tissue. The chain combines TRBV2 with TRBJ1-5, with D possibly matching TRBD1 (5 bases). Here the CDR3 reads CASLGTGGGQPQHF. CDR3 coding DNA: TGTGCCAGCCTCGGGACGGGAGGTGGGCAGCCCCAGCATTTT.